This T cell receptor (beta chain) is drawn from a study of cytomegalovirus exposure and HLA in healthy donors. Study-level information: For the approximately 390 genotyped donors, approximately 82% fell within the Caucasian-associated ancestry cluster. Study outcomes and limitations: Upon later analysis, HLA-associated TCR beta chains proved more clonally expanded than other, equally common chains.

Sampled while nominally healthy, donors likely had unrecorded immune exposures. CDR3 length: 13 amino acids. CDR1 is MNHEY, CDR2 SVGAGI, per germline. V dropped 5 bases and J dropped 4 bases, with 10 bases sitting between them. 60 Vbeta and 13 Jbeta primers were used in PCR. Using immunoSEQ multiplex PCR, the repertoire was profiled, and TCRdb retains in-frame clones only, with some absent. Of some 60,000 clones in the sample, about 86% were seen once. Points on this clone: The antigen remains undetermined.

The clonotype was recovered from a man aged 35-49 years in good health and CMV-seronegative. The chain is built from TRBV6-5 and TRBJ2-3; D might be TRBD2 (6 bases). Sequencing was performed on PBMCs. This chain's CDR3 is CASSRWGADTQYF. CDR3 nucleotide sequence: TGTGCCAGCAGTCGTTGGGGGGCAGATACGCAGTATTTT.